This T cell receptor (beta chain) was observed in a study of type 1 and type 2 diabetes patients. Background on the study: Samples came from type 1 diabetic, type 2 diabetic or nondiabetic people, recruited in China. Magnetic bead positive selection isolated CD4+ or CD8+ T cells from PBMCs.

The germline V gene encodes CDR1 MNHEY and CDR2 SMNVEV (reference sequence). The CDR3 has 12 amino acids. Trimming pared 5 bases from V and 6 bases from J, leaving 7 bases between. Genomic DNA was the PCR template. A primer set of 30 forward and 13 reverse primers amplified the CDR3. TCRdb reprocessed the multiplex PCR reads with MiXCR, giving one entry per CDR3 protein. Of some 250,000 distinct CDR3 sequences listed, around 47% are singletons. Sample: peripheral blood mononuclear cells (PBMCs). The clonotype was recovered from a man between 18 and 35 years old with type 2 diabetes. The chain recombines TRBV27 with TRBJ2-2; D is unclear. CDR3 sequence reads: CASSRRSGELFF. In DNA, the CDR3 is TGTGCCAGCAGTCGTCGGTCCGGGGAGCTGTTTTTT.